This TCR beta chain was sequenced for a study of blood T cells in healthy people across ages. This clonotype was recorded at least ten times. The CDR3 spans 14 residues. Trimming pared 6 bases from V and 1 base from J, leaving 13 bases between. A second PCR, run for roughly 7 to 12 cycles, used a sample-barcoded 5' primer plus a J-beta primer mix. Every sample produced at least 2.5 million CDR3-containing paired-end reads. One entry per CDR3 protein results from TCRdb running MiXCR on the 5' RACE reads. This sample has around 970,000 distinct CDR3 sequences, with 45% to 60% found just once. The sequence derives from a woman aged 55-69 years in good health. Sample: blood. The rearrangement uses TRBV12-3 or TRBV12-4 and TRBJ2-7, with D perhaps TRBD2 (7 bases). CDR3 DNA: TGTGCCAGCAGCCTGGGGGGGCAGTCCTACGAGCAGTACTTC. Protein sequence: CASSLGGQSYEQYF.